This T cell receptor (beta chain) stems from a study of CD8 T cells in ankylosing spondylitis. Germline CDR1 and CDR2: SGDLS and YYNGEE. Trimming took 0 bases from V and 4 from J, leaving 14 bases between them. This CDR3 has 16 residues. This clonotype was recorded a few times. Antigen: not known. It was by quantitative 5'-RACE with molecular barcodes that TCR beta libraries were made. Using its own MiXCR run on the 5' RACE reads, TCRdb lists one record per CDR3 protein. The sample lists a few hundred thousand distinct CDR3 sequences; 7% to 9% were seen once. Study-level results: Matched ankylosing spondylitis synovial fluid reportedly showed significant enrichment of disease-linked clones. The study identified a TCR beta motif of roughly eight highly homologous variants that appeared characteristic of ankylosing spondylitis blood. CD8+ disease-linked clones were present at relatively low frequencies in blood.

J is TRBJ1-5 and V is TRBV9, with a weak D call TRBD1 (5 bases). This TCR derives from a male donor with ankylosing spondylitis. Sequenced material: blood, either unsorted or a sorted T cell fraction (not recorded which). CDR3: CASSVGAGPLNQPQHF. CDR3 DNA: TGTGCCAGCAGCGTAGGGGCAGGGCCCCTTAATCAGCCCCAGCATTTT.